This note documents a single T cell receptor beta chain sequence. What it binds is unknown. The data derive from a study of shared clonotypes between healthy human individuals. Approximately 200 ng DNA, 30,000 to 35,000 T cell genomes, went into each sorted-subset replicate PCR. Assay used: immunoSEQ multiplex PCR; TCRdb lists only in-frame clones, some missing. The sample has around 2.1 million clones; about 92% are singletons. The CDR3 extends over 16 amino acids. Whole-study findings and limits: In four donors, around 5% of naive CD4 clonotypes appeared in common. Sample collection involved blood only; tissue repertoires are likely different.

Cells designated naive CD8 were CD45RO-negative and were positively selected for CCR7, with terminally differentiated effector memory CD45RA+ cells excluded. This receptor was identified in a man aged 18 to 30 in good health. Some clones in this sample may be carry-over from other donors' samples. V is TRBV21-1 and J is TRBJ1-4; the table names TRBD1, a call not compared with the DNA. TRBV21-1 constitutes a pseudogene. Sequencing was done on a sample of naive CD8+ T cells from PBMCs. CDR3 DNA sequence: TGTGCCAGCAGCAAAGCCCCACAGGGGCCTAATGAAAAACTGTTTTTT. Amino acids: CASSKAPQGPNEKLFF.